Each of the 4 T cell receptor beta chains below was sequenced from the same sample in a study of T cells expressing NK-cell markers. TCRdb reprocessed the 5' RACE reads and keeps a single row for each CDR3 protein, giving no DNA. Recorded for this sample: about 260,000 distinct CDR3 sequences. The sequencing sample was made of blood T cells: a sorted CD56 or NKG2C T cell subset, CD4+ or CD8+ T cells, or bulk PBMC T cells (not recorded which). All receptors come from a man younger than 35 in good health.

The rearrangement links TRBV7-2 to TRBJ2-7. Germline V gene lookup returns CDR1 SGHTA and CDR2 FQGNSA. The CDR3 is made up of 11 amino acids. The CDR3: CASSSSGEQYF.

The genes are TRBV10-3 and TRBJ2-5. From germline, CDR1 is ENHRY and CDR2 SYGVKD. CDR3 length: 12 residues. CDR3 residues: CAIGRLQETQYF.

CDR3 region: CASRASGQGAREKLFF. The rearrangement links TRBV12-3 or TRBV12-4 to TRBJ1-4; TCRdb calls TRBD1, which cannot be checked without DNA. The CDR3 contains 16 residues.

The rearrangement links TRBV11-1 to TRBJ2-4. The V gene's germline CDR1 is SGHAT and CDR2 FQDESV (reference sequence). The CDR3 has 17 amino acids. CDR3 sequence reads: CASSSPAGEAAKNIQYF.